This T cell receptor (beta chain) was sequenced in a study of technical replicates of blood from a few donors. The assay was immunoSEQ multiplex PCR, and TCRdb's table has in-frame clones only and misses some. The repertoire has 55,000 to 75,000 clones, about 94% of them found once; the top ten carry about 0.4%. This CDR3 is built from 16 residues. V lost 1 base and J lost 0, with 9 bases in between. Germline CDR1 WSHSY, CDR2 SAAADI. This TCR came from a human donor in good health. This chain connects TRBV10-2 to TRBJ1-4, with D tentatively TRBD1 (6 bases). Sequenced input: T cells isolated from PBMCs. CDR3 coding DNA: TGCGCCAGCAGTGAGTGGGGGGGCACAACTAATGAAAAACTGTTTTTT. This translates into CASSEWGGTTNEKLFF.